This T cell receptor (beta chain) was found in a study of T cells after yellow fever vaccination. From germline, CDR1 is KGHSH and CDR2 LQKENI. With V trimmed by 0 bases and J by 5 bases, 3 bases remained unmatched. The CDR3 contains 14 residues. Via MiXCR, TCRdb re-called the 5' RACE reads, giving one row per CDR3 protein. This sample carries some 5,000 distinct CDR3 sequences, about 4% of them seen once, and the ten largest clones take roughly three fifths. This clonotype was picked up many times. General study findings and limits: Among primary-vaccination clones, most reappeared after the booster, at almost 98% for CD4 and 85% to 90% for CD8.

The genes are TRBV18 and TRBJ2-5; 7 nucleotides match TRBD1. Sequenced here: PBMCs, either bulk or a sorted T-cell subset (CD4+, CD8+, memory, or dextramer-sorted; not recorded which), sampled 15 days after the yellow fever booster vaccination. The clonotype was recovered from a man aged 25-40 years who received the YFV17D yellow fever vaccine. This CDR3 is CASSPPGGGETQYF. The CDR3 DNA sequence: TGTGCCAGCTCACCACCAGGGGGCGGTGAGACCCAGTACTTC.